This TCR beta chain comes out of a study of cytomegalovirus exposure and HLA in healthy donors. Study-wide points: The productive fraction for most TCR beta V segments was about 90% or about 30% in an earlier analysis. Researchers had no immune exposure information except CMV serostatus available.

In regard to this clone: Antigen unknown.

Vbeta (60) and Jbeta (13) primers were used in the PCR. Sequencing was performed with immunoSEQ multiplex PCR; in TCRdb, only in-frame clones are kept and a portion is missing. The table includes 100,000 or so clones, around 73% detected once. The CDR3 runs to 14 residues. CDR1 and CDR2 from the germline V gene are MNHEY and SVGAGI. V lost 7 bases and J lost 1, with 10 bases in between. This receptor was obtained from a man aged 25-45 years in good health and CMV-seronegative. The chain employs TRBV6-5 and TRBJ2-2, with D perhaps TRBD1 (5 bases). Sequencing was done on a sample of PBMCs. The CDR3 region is CASKIQGNTGELFF. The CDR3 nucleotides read TGTGCCAGCAAAATTCAGGGGAACACCGGGGAGCTGTTTTTT.